This T cell receptor (beta chain) stems from a study of Ad26.COV2.S vaccination and SARS-CoV-2 variants. About the study: The COV1001 Ad26.COV2.S trial arm included the donor. Points from the study as a whole: Vaccinated and placebo-treated recipients had similar non-spike TCR breadth.

This clone was counted once. Its antigen is undetermined. Repertoires were generated with immunoSEQ multiplex PCR, while TCRdb's copy carries only in-frame clones and drops some. The sample yields a few hundred thousand clones, around 90% seen once. Treatment indicated: around 19 received Ad26.COV2.S at low or high dose, single or two shots; about 5 received placebo; per-sample allocation not given. Sampling was done on day 63 after the first vaccine or placebo injection. A Boston donor was an adult aged 18-55 years. Immunization relied on an Ad26 vector, which expressed Wuhan-strain SARS-CoV-2 spike. The sequence came from a person aged 18-60 years who received the Ad26.COV2.S COVID-19 vaccine or a placebo. Specimen: peripheral blood, collected in a trial of Ad26.COV2.S vaccine versus placebo.

This CDR3 is CASSQTGFDGYTF. The CDR3, as DNA: TGTGCCAGCAGCCAGACAGGGTTTGATGGCTACACCTTC. V is TRBV7-2 and J is TRBJ1-2, with TRBD1 matching over 7 bases. The V segment lost 5 bases and the J segment 6 bases; nucleotides outside the gene matches: 6. The germline gives CDR1 SGHTA, CDR2 FQGNSA. There are 13 residues in the CDR3. Complete variable domain (other parts from reference TRBV7-2 and TRBJ1-2): GAGVSQSPSNKVTEKGKDVELRCDPISGHTALYWYRQSLGQGLEFLIYFQGNSAPDKSGLPSDRFSAERTGGSVSTLTIQRTQQEDSAVYLCASSQTGFDGYTFGSGTRLTVV.